These 25 T cell receptor beta chains were sequenced from one sample in a study of cytomegalovirus exposure and HLA in healthy donors. Primers for the PCR totalled 60 Vbeta and 13 Jbeta. Clones were read by immunoSEQ multiplex PCR, and TCRdb kept only the in-frame ones, dropping some. The sample consists of roughly 130,000 clones, 73% of them appearing once. Sequenced material: PBMCs. Receptor source: a woman in her 40s in good health and CMV-seronegative.

The rearrangement links TRBV4-1 to TRBJ1-2, with D possibly being TRBD1 (6 bases). CDR3 length: 14 amino acids. CDR1 is MGHRA and CDR2 is YSYEKL in the germline V gene. Trimming took 3 bases from V and 4 from J, leaving 12 bases between them. CDR3 protein: CASSQDSIGYGYTF. In DNA, the CDR3 is TGCGCCAGCAGCCAGGACAGTATCGGCTATGGCTACACCTTC.

V usage is TRBV18 and J usage is TRBJ2-7, with TRBD2 identical over 7 bases. CDR1 and CDR2 from the germline V gene are KGHSH and LQKENI. J lost 11 bases, V lost 2 bases, and 9 bases had no gene match. The CDR3 length is 13 residues. The CDR3 DNA is TGTGCCAGCTCACCAGACGGGGCGGCGGGGGAGTACGTC. Translated: CASSPDGAAGEYV.

Comments on this clone: Compared with germline, one end of the junction differs, possibly owing to a read error. The chain joins TRBV29-1 to TRBJ1-2; 9 bases agree with TRBD1. The CDR3 contains 13 residues. Germline CDR1 SQVTM, CDR2 ANQGSEA. Written as DNA, the CDR3 is TGTGTCGGGGGGACAGGGAGCAACTATGGCTACACCTTC. It codes for CVGGTGSNYGYTF.

This chain links TRBV9 with TRBJ2-5; 8 bases are shared with TRBD1. The CDR3 spans 14 residues. In germline, CDR1 is SGDLS, CDR2 YYNGEE. J was trimmed by 1 base and V by 4 bases; bases with no gene match: 3. The CDR3 region has the DNA TGTGCCAGCAGCCGACAGGGGAGCCAAGAGACCCAGTACTTC. This translates into CASSRQGSQETQYF.

The CDR3 sequence is CASSPQGLYGYTF. The DNA of the CDR3 is TGTGCCAGCAGCCCGCAGGGGCTCTATGGCTACACCTTC. The J gene is TRBJ1-2, the V gene TRBV11-1; the D gene is possibly TRBD1 (6 bases). Germline V CDR1 and CDR2: SGHAT, FQDESV (reference sequence). Between the trimmed V and J ends, which lost 5 bases and 4 bases, there was a span of 11 bases. The CDR3 runs 13 residues.

V usage is TRBV5-6 and J usage is TRBJ2-1; possibly TRBD1 for D (6 bases). The CDR3 contains 16 residues. Germline CDR1 reads SGHDT; CDR2 reads YYEEEE. V was shortened by 2 bases and J by 8 bases, with 20 bases between the two germline ends. CDR3 residues: CASSFKPGHGVYEQFF. The CDR3 DNA reads as TGTGCCAGCAGCTTTAAGCCGGGACATGGAGTCTATGAGCAGTTCTTC.

The V and J genes are TRBV4-3 and TRBJ2-6; D might be TRBD1 (6 bases). Germline loops: CDR1 LGHNA, CDR2 YSLEER. V lost 2 bases and J 0 bases, leaving 20 bases between the germline ends. The CDR3 has 20 amino acids. The CDR3, as DNA: TGCGCCAGCAGCCAATCATCACCAGGGGCCGTAAGCTCTGGGGCCAACGTCCTGACTTTC. Translating gives CASSQSSPGAVSSGANVLTF.

The chain joins TRBV5-1 to TRBJ1-2; the match to TRBD1 covers 12 bases. CDR3 length equals 20 residues. The V segment lost 3 bases and the J segment 0 bases; nucleotides outside the gene matches: 15. Germline CDR1 reads SGHRS; CDR2 reads YFSETQ. DNA of the CDR3: TGCGCCAGCAGCTCCAGAAAAAACCGGGACAGGGGGCTGACTAACTATGGCTACACCTTC. Its translation is CASSSRKNRDRGLTNYGYTF. Looking up the rest from reference TRBV5-1 and TRBJ1-2 gives the full variable domain: KAGVTQTPRYLIKTRGQQVTLSCSPISGHRSVSWYQQTPGQGLQFLFEYFSETQRNKGNFPGRFSGRQFSNSRSEMNVSTLELGDSALYLCASSSRKNRDRGLTNYGYTFGSGTRLTVV.

This sequence joins TRBV7-9 and TRBJ1-2; tentatively, D is TRBD1 (5 bases). The CDR3 spans 13 residues. V lost 3 bases and J lost 8, with 13 bases in between. Germline V gene lookup returns CDR1 SEHNR and CDR2 FQNEAQ (reference sequence). CDR3 in DNA: TGTGCCAGCAGCTTGATCGGGGGAAGGGGCTACACCTTC. Amino acids: CASSLIGGRGYTF.

The CDR3 protein is CASSLGVSSGETQYF. The DNA of the CDR3 is TGTGCCAGCAGCTTAGGAGTGTCTAGCGGAGAGACCCAGTACTTC. The gene calls are TRBV5-6 and TRBJ2-5; 7 bases are a match to TRBD2. The CDR3 has 15 residues. V dropped 2 bases and J dropped 4; count of bases not matched to a gene: 8. Germline V CDR1 and CDR2: SGHDT, YYEEEE. The variable domain in full, completed from reference TRBV5-6 and TRBJ2-5, reads DAGVTQSPTHLIKTRGQQVTLRCSPKSGHDTVSWYQQALGQGPQFIFQYYEEEERQRGNFPDRFSGHQFPNYSSELNVNALLLGDSALYLCASSLGVSSGETQYFGPGTRLLVL.

V usage is TRBV19 and J usage is TRBJ1-2; TRBD1 aligns across 8 bases. CDR1 LNHDA and CDR2 SQIVND come from the germline V gene (reference sequence). CDR3 length equals 14 residues. V was clipped by 9 bases and J by 0 bases; unmatched bases: 6. The CDR3 sequence is CASRGQGTNYGYTF. The DNA of the CDR3 is TGTGCCAGCCGAGGACAGGGAACTAACTATGGCTACACCTTC.

This clone occurred a few times. The chain couples TRBV2 to TRBJ1-1; TRBD1 aligns across 7 bases. Germline V gene lookup returns CDR1 SNHLY and CDR2 FYNNEI. J was trimmed by 0 bases and V by 7 bases; bases with no gene match: 11. CDR3 length: 16 residues. The CDR3 here is CASTRQGVRVNTEAFF. CDR3 coding DNA: TGTGCCAGCACCCGACAGGGCGTGAGGGTGAACACTGAAGCTTTCTTT.

This chain connects TRBV4-1 to TRBJ1-4; 7 nucleotides align to TRBD1. V lost 1 base, J lost 5 bases, and 10 bases stayed unmatched. CDR3 length: 17 residues. Germline V gene data show CDR1 as MGHRA and CDR2 as YSYEKL. The CDR3 sequence: CASSQGERGGLNEKLFF. CDR3 bases: TGCGCCAGCAGCCAAGGAGAAAGAGGGGGCCTGAATGAAAAACTGTTTTTT.

V usage is TRBV13 and J usage is TRBJ2-3; 7 positions match TRBD1. This CDR3 has 16 residues. The germline CDR1 and CDR2 sequences are PRHDT and FYEKMQ (reference sequence). J lost 3 bases, V lost 2 bases, and 8 bases had no gene match. CDR3 sequence: CASSLYEGAGTDTQYF. In nucleotides, the CDR3 is TGTGCCAGCAGCTTATATGAGGGGGCGGGTACAGATACGCAGTATTTT. Based on the CDR3 plus reference TRBV13 and TRBJ2-3, the full variable domain is AAGVIQSPRHLIKEKRETATLKCYPIPRHDTVYWYQQGPGQDPQFLISFYEKMQSDKGSIPDRFSAQQFSDYHSELNMSSLELGDSALYFCASSLYEGAGTDTQYFGPGTRLTVL.

The chain has TRBV5-1 and TRBJ2-1; D unresolved. The CDR3 has 16 amino acids. Trimming took 0 bases from V and 0 from J, leaving 10 bases between them. Germline V gene sequence: CDR1 SGHRS, CDR2 YFSETQ. The CDR3 region is CASSLVTTTSYNEQFF. Written as DNA, the CDR3 is TGCGCCAGCAGCTTGGTAACTACTACCTCCTACAATGAGCAGTTCTTC.

The CDR3 nucleotides are TGTGCCAGCAGCTCGACAGGGGTCTTGGGGGGCACTGAAGCTTTCTTT. Its protein is CASSSTGVLGGTEAFF. This chain connects TRBV11-2 to TRBJ1-1; TRBD1 matches at 8 bases. The CDR3 length is 16 residues. The germline V gene encodes CDR1 SGHAT and CDR2 FQNNGV. V lost 4 bases to trimming and J lost 4 bases; unmatched junction nucleotides: 11.

The chain is built from TRBV29-1 and TRBJ1-6; D uncertain. V was trimmed by 5 bases and J by 14 bases, leaving 19 bases between them. Germline CDR1 and CDR2: SQVTM and ANQGSEA. There are 13 residues in the CDR3. CDR3 DNA sequence: TGCAGCGTTCAGTCCCCGGACTCGGTTTCCCTCCACTTT. Translation gives CSVQSPDSVSLHF.

The J gene is TRBJ1-5, the V gene TRBV4-3, with a tentative D call TRBD1 (5 bases). Germline CDR1 reads LGHNA; CDR2 reads YSLEER. The CDR3 runs 16 residues. Trimming removed 0 bases from V and 0 bases from J, with 9 bases in between. CDR3 region: CASSQERGNSNQPQHF. The CDR3 region has the DNA TGCGCCAGCAGCCAAGAAAGGGGTAATAGCAATCAGCCCCAGCATTTT.

This clone was detected only a few times. V gene TRBV11-3 combines with J gene TRBJ2-1; TRBD1 matches at 7 bases. V trimming: 0 bases; J trimming: 5 bases; junction bases outside the gene matches: 10. The germline V gene encodes CDR1 SGHNT and CDR2 YENEEA. This CDR3 comprises 17 residues. CDR3 in DNA: TGTGCCAGCAGCTTAGATACGACGGCAGGGGGTCACAATGAGCAGTTCTTC. Translating it yields CASSLDTTAGGHNEQFF.

This chain uses TRBV7-8 with TRBJ2-7; possible D gene TRBD2, 5 bases. This CDR3 spans 13 amino acids. CDR1 and CDR2 from the germline V gene are SGHVS and FQNEAQ. Trimming stripped 2 bases from V and 5 bases from J, with 10 bases between. The CDR3 region has the DNA TGTGCCAGCAGCTTAAATCGGGAAAACGAGCAGTACGTC. As protein: CASSLNRENEQYV.

This sequence joins TRBV7-6 and TRBJ1-4, with 8 bases fitting TRBD1. Germline CDR1 is SGHVS and CDR2 is FNYEAQ. Trimming removed 3 bases from V and 5 bases from J; junction bases left unmatched: 11. This CDR3 has 17 residues. The CDR3 bases are TGTGCCAGCAGCTTCCAAAGGCCGGGACAGGTGAATGAAAAACTGTTTTTT. The encoded protein is CASSFQRPGQVNEKLFF.

This rearrangement joins TRBV9 to TRBJ2-1, with TRBD2 identical over 11 bases. J lost 4 bases, V lost 0 bases, and 3 bases had no gene match. This CDR3 has 16 amino acids. Per germline, CDR1 SGDLS and CDR2 YYNGEE. CDR3 bases: TGTGCCAGCAGCGTAGAGGCTAGCGGGGGGTACAATGAGCAGTTCTTC. Protein sequence: CASSVEASGGYNEQFF.

This clone was picked up one time. It is unclear where the CDR3 begins or ends on the DNA, so no DNA is shown, and the CDR3 is as TCRdb lists it. The chain employs TRBV21-1 and TRBJ1-6; TRBD1, the D gene given by the table, was not confirmed from the DNA. TRBV21-1 represents a pseudogene. The CDR3 contains 18 residues when both ends are counted. The CDR3 is CASSKDIVGTGNNSPLHF.

The genes are TRBV19 and TRBJ1-2, with D tentatively TRBD1 (5 bases). Germline V lookup: CDR1 LNHDA, CDR2 SQIVND (reference sequence). The CDR3 runs 15 residues. V lost 2 bases and J 2 bases, leaving 12 bases between the germline ends. The CDR3: CASSISGFGNYGYTF. CDR3 sequence (DNA): TGTGCCAGTAGTATATCAGGGTTTGGAAACTATGGCTACACCTTC.

The chain recombines TRBV27 with TRBJ2-5; no clear D. Trimming stripped 3 bases from V and 8 bases from J, with 7 bases between. The CDR3 extends over 11 amino acids. CDR1 is MNHEY and CDR2 is SMNVEV in the germline V gene (reference sequence). The DNA of the CDR3 is TGTGCCAGCAGTTTTGCGGATACCCAGTACTTC. Protein sequence: CASSFADTQYF.